The clone carrying this T cell receptor (beta chain) has more than one count but fewer than ten. Antigen unknown. Researchers amplified the TCR beta CDR3 regions from RNA transcripts. The HTBI primer set was used in a first-round RT-PCR of the TCR CDR3. Via MiXCR, TCRdb re-called the multiplex PCR reads, giving one row per CDR3 protein. The sample shows roughly 580,000 distinct CDR3 sequences, approximately 14% of them seen only once. This sample stems from a study of T cells in Graves' hyperthyroidism and ophthalmopathy. Whole-study findings and limits: Most expanded thyroid clonotypes above 0.001 recurred in blood.

This CDR3 is 12 amino acids long. V was pared by 1 base and J by 2 bases, with 5 bases between. Germline-derived CDR1 and CDR2 are DFQATT and SNEGSKA (reference sequence). Clinical symptoms, serum thyroxine, TRAb, thyroid ultrasound and orbital computed tomography informed diagnoses. Each 10 ml fresh peripheral blood draw supplied the PBMCs. The TCR originated in a woman aged 25 to 39 with Graves' hyperthyroidism that later progressed to Graves' ophthalmopathy. Input material: blood. The genes are TRBV20-1 and TRBJ1-2; D is unresolved. The CDR3 DNA reads as TGCAGTGCTAGAGTCGAAAACTATGGCTACACCTTC. Translated, it gives CSARVENYGYTF.